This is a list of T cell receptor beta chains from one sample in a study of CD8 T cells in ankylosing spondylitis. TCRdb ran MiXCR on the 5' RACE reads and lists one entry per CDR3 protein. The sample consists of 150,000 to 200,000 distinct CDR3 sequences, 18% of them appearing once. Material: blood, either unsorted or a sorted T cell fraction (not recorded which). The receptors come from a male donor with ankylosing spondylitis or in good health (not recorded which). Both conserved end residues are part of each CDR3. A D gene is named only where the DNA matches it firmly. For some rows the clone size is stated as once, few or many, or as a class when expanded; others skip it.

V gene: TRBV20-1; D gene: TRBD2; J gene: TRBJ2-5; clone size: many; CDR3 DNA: TGCAGTGCCATACCTACTAGCGGTCAAGAGACCCAGTACTTC; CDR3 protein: CSAIPTSGQETQYF
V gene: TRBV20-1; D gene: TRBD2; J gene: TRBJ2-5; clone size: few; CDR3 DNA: TGCAGTGCTAGAGATTTTGGGGTAGCGGGAGTTCTCGAGACCCAGTACTTC; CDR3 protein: CSARDFGVAGVLETQYF
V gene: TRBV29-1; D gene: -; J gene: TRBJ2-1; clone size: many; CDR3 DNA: TGCAGCGTTGAGAGGGGGGACAGACTCTTC; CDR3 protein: CSVERGDRLF
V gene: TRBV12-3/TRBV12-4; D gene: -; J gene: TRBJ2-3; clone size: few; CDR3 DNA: TGTGCCAGCATTGCCGGGGGCGGGAGATTGAGGAATACGCAGTATTTT; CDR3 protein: CASIAGGGRLRNTQYF
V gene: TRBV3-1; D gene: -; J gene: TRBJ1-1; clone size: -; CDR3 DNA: TGTGCCAGCAGCCAAGTCGTGGGGTACGGAGGGGTTGAAGCTTTCTTT; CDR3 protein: CASSQVVGYGGVEAFF
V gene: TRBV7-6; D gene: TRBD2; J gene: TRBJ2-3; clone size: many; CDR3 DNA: TGTGCCAGCAGCTTATCTTCCCGGACTAGCGGACACACAGATACGCAGTATTTT; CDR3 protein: CASSLSSRTSGHTDTQYF
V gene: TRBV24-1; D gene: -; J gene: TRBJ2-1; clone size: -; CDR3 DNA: TGTGCCACCAGTCCACCGGGACGGGGGTGGAATGAGCAGTTCTTC; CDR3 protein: CATSPPGRGWNEQFF
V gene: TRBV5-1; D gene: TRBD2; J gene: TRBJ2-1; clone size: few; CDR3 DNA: TGCGCCAGCAGCCCCCTACCTAGCGGGGTGTCCTACAATGAGCAGTTCTTC; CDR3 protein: CASSPLPSGVSYNEQFF
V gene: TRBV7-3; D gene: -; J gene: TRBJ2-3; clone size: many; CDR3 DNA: TGTGCCAGCAGCCCCAACACAGATACGCAGTATTTT; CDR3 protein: CASSPNTDTQYF
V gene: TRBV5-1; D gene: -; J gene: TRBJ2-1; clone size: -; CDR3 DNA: TGCGCCAGCAGCTCACCCGACACCAACAATGAGCAGTTCTTC; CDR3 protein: CASSSPDTNNEQFF
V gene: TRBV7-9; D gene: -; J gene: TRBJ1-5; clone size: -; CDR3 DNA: TGTGCCAACAGTTTCTCCAATCAGCCCCAGCATTTT; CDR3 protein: CANSFSNQPQHF
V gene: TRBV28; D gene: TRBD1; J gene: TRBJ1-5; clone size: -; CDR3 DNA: TGTGCCAGCAGTTTAGCCCCCCACCGACAGGGGGCGCGGGGATATAGCAATCAGCCCCAGCATTTT; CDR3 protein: CASSLAPHRQGARGYSNQPQHF
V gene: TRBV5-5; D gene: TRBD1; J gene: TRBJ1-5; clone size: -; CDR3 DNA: TGTGCCAGCAGCCGAGGGACAGTCGAGCCCCAGCATTTT; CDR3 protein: CASSRGTVEPQHF
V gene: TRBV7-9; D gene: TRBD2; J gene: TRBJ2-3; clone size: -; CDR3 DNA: TGTGCCAGCAGCTTAGTTAGCGGGAGAAGTACGCAGTATTTT; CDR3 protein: CASSLVSGRSTQYF
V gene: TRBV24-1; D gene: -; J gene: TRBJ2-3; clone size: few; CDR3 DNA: TGTGCCACCAGTGGACCGGGAACTCGAATAGATACGCAGTATTTT; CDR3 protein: CATSGPGTRIDTQYF
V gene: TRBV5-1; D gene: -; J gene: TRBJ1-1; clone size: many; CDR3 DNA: TGCGCCAGCAGCTTGGGTACCTCAGGGTTGCCCACTGAAGCTTTCTTT; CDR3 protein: CASSLGTSGLPTEAFF
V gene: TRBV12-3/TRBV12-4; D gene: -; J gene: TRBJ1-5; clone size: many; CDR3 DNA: TGTGCCAGCAGTAAACAGGATGGCAATCAGCCCCAGCATTTT; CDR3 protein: CASSKQDGNQPQHF
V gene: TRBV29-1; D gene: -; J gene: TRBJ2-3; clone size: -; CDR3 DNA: TGCAGCGTTGCCGGCGGGTGGGGGGACACAGATACGCAGTATTTT; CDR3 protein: CSVAGGWGDTDTQYF
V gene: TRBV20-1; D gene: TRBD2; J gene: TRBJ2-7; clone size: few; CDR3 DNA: TGCAGTGCTCGTCCAGCGGGACTCTCCTACGAGCAGTACTTC; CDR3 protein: CSARPAGLSYEQYF
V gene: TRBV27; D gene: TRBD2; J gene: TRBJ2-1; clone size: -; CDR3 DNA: TGTGCCAGCAGTTTTTACCGGACTAGCGGGAGGGACTATGAGCAGTTCTTC; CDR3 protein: CASSFYRTSGRDYEQFF
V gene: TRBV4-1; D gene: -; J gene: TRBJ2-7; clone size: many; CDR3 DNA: TGCGCCAGCAGCAACGGAGGGGGGTGGTACGAGCAGTACTTC; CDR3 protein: CASSNGGGWYEQYF
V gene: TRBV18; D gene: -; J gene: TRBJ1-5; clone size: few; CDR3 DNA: TGTGCCAGCTCTCCTAGGACGGGAAGCGATCAGCCCCAGCATTTT; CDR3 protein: CASSPRTGSDQPQHF
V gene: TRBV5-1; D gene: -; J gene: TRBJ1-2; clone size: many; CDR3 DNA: TGCGCCAGCAGCGACCGAGCCGACAGGCTTTTTTATGGCTACACCTTC; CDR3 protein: CASSDRADRLFYGYTF
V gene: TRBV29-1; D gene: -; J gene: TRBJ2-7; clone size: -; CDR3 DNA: TGCAGTATATCCAAGAGCGCCTACGAGCAGTACTTC; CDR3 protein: CSISKSAYEQYF
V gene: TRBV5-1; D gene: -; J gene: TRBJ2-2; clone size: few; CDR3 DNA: TGCGCCAGCGCGAGGGGGGGATCGGGGGAGCTGTTTTTT; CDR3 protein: CASARGGSGELFF
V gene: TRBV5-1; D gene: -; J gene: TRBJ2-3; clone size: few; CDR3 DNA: TGCGCCAGCAGCTTTCGACAGGGCACAGATACGCAGTATTTT; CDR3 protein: CASSFRQGTDTQYF
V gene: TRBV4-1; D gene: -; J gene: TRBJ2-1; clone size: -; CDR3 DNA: TGCGCCAGCAGCCAACGGTCTAGTCCCCATGAGCAGTTCTTC; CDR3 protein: CASSQRSSPHEQFF
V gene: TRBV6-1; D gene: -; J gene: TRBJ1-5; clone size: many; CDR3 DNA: TGTGCCAGCACCTTAGACAGAAATCAGCCCCAGCATTTT; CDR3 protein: CASTLDRNQPQHF
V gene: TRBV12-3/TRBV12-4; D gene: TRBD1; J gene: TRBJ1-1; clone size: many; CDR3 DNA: TGTGCCAGCAGTATTACGGACAGGATCCGCCCTGAAGCTTTCTTT; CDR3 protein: CASSITDRIRPEAFF
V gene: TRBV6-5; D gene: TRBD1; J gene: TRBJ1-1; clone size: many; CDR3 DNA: TGTGCCAGCAGTTATCTTCTACGACAGGGGGAGAACACTGAAGCTTTCTTT; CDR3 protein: CASSYLLRQGENTEAFF
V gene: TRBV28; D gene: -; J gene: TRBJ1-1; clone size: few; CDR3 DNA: TGTGCCAGCAGTTCAGCCCCGGCGTGGGGAGCTTTCTTT; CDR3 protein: CASSSAPAWGAFF
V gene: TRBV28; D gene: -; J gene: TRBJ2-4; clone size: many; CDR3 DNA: TGTGCCAGCAGTAGGCTGGGGCTAGCTAAAGGCCTAGCCAAAAACATTCAGTACTTC; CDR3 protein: CASSRLGLAKGLAKNIQYF
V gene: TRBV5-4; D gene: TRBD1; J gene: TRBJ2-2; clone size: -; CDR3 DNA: TGTGCCACCGGGAGCGGTGGACAGGGGAACACCGGGGAGCTGTTTTTT; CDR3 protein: CATGSGGQGNTGELFF
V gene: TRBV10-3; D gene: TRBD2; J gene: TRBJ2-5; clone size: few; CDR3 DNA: TGTGCCACTGGACTAGCGGGAGAGACCCAGTACTTC; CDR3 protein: CATGLAGETQYF
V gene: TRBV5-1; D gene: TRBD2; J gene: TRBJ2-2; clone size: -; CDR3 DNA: TGCGCCAGCCGCAGGACTAGCGGGAACACCGGGGGGCTGTTTTTT; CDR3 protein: CASRRTSGNTGGLFF
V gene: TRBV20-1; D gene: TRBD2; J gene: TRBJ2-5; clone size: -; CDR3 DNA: TGCAGTGCTCCAGCGGGAGGAGGGTCAGAGACCCAGTACTTC; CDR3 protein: CSAPAGGGSETQYF
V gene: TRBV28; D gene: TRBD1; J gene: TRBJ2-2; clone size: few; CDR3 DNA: TGTGCCAGCAGTTCCCGACAGGGGGTTTCCGGGGAGCTGTTTTTT; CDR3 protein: CASSSRQGVSGELFF
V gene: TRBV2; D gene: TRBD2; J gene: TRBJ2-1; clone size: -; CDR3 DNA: TGTGCCAGCCTGCCGGGACTAGTCGAGCAGTTCTTC; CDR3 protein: CASLPGLVEQFF
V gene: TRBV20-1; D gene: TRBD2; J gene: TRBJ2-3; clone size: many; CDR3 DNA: TGCAGTGCTAGAGTACTAAGCGGGAGTCCAGATACGCAGTATTTT; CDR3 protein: CSARVLSGSPDTQYF
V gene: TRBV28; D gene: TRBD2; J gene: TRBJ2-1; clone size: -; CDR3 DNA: TGTGCCAGCAGTCCCCCGGATGGTAGCGGGAGGGCCAGTAATGAGTACAATGAGCAGTTCTTC; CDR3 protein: CASSPPDGSGRASNEYNEQFF
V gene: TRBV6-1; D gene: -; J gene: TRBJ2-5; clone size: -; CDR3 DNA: TGTGCCAGCGGTCGCAGACCTACCCAAGAGACCCAGTACTTC; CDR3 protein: CASGRRPTQETQYF
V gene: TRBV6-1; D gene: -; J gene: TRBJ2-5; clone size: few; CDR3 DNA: TGTGCCAGCATCGGTACAGGGAGGGAGACCCAGTACTTC; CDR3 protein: CASIGTGRETQYF
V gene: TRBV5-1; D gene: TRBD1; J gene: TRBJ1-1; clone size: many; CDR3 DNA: TGCGCCAGCAGTTTCCTTCCGACAGGGGAGACTGAAGCTTTCTTT; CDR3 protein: CASSFLPTGETEAFF
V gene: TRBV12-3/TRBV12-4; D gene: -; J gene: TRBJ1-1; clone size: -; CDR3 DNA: TGTGCCAGCACCCTCGCAGGGGCAGGCGCTGAAGCTTTCTTT; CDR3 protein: CASTLAGAGAEAFF